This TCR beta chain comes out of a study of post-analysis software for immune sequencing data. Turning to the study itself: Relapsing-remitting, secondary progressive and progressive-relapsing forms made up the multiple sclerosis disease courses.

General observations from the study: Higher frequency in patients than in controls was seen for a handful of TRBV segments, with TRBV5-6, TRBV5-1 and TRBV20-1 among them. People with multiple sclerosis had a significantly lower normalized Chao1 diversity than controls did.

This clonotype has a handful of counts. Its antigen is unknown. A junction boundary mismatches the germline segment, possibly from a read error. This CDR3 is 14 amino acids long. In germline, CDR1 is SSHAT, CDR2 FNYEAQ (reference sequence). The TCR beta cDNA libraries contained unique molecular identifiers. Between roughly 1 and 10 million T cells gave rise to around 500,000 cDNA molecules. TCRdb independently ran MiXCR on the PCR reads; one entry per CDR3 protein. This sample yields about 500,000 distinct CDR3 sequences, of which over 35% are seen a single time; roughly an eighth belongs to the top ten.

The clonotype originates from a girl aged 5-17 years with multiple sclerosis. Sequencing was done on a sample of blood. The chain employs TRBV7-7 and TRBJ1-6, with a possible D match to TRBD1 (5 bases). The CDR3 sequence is CASSLGAHNSPLHF. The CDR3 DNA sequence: TGTGCTAGCAGCTTAGGGGCACATAATTCACCCCTCCACTTT. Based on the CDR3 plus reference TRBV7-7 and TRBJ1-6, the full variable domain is GAGVSQSPRYKVTKRGQDVTLRCDPISSHATLYWYQQALGQGPEFLTYFNYEAQPDKSGLPSDRFSAERPEGSISTLTIQRTEQRDSAMYRCASSLGAHNSPLHFGNGTRLTVT.